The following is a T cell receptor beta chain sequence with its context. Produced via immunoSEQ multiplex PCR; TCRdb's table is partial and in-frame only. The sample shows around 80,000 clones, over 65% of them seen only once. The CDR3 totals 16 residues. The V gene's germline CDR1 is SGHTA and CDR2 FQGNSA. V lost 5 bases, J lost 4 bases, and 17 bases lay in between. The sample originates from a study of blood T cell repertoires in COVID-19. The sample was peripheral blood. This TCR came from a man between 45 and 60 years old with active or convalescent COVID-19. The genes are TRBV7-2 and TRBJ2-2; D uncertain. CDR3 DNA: TGTGCCAGCAGCGATAACAAAGTTCGGGTCACCGGGGAGCTGTTTTTT. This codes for CASSDNKVRVTGELFF.